The 18 T cell receptor beta chains listed next were all sequenced from one sample in a study of read filtering for tumor transcriptome and immune sequencing. From 350 to 500 ng of RNA, a library with molecular barcoded alpha/delta and beta/gamma adaptors was made. TCRdb re-called the reads with MiXCR, one entry per CDR3 protein. The sample has about 50,000 distinct CDR3 sequences; around 19% are singletons. The sequenced sample was a population of CD138-negative cells sorted from bone marrow. The receptors derive from a donor at least 40 years old with multiple myeloma.

In this sample, this clonotype turned up a few times. The chain couples TRBV18 to TRBJ2-2; TRBD1 matches at 8 bases. Germline CDR1 is KGHSH and CDR2 is LQKENI. The V and J ends lost 3 bases and 6 bases, in that order; junction bases with no gene match: 9. The CDR3 consists of 16 residues. The CDR3 nucleotides read TGTGCCAGCTCACCCCGACAGGGGTTGTCGGCCGGGGAGCTGTTTTTT. This codes for CASSPRQGLSAGELFF.

This clonotype was observed at least ten times. The CDR3 sequence is CSAHTPGQGNNEQFF. The CDR3 coding sequence is TGCAGTGCTCATACTCCGGGACAGGGGAACAATGAGCAGTTCTTC. This rearrangement joins TRBV20-1 to TRBJ2-1; the match to TRBD1 covers 10 bases. V shed 5 bases, J shed 5 bases, and the junction held 9 bases outside the gene matches. The V gene's germline CDR1 is DFQATT and CDR2 SNEGSKA (reference sequence). CDR3 size: 15 residues.

This clonotype was detected ten times or more. The rearrangement links TRBV20-1 to TRBJ2-7; D gene unclear. In germline, CDR1 is DFQATT, CDR2 SNEGSKA (reference sequence). This CDR3 contains 12 residues. Trimming removed 0 bases at V and 6 bases at J, with 9 bases between. CDR3 DNA: TGCAGTGCTAGAGATCCCGGAGTCGAGCAGTACTTC. Translation: CSARDPGVEQYF.

As for this clonotype: This may arise from a read error, as a much more abundant clone is one base away. The rearrangement joins TRBV5-1 to TRBJ1-4, with D hard to call. This CDR3 region has 16 residues. Trimming pared 4 bases from V and 4 bases from J, leaving 17 bases between. Germline V CDR1 and CDR2: SGHRS, YFSETQ. The CDR3 coding sequence is TGCGCCAGCAGCCCAACCCCAGCGTCGGATAATGAAAAACTGTTTTTT. Translated: CASSPTPASDNEKLFF.

This clonotype was recorded a few times. This chain joins TRBV7-9 and TRBJ2-7; TRBD1 is a possible D gene (7 bases). Germline CDR1 SEHNR, CDR2 FQNEAQ (reference sequence). Trimming cost V 8 bases and J 0 bases, with 11 bases left between them. The CDR3 consists of 13 residues. The CDR3 is CASRRDSSYEQYF. The CDR3 DNA sequence: TGTGCCAGCCGGAGGGACAGCTCCTACGAGCAGTACTTC.

This clonotype was counted many times. The chain is built from TRBV5-1 and TRBJ2-3, with 11 bases identical to TRBD2. The CDR3 has 16 residues. Trimming cost V 4 bases and J 2 bases; bases outside gene matches: 6. CDR1 is SGHRS and CDR2 is YFSETQ in the germline V gene. The CDR3 coding sequence is TGCGCCAGCAGCGCCGGACTAGCGGGTACCACAGATACGCAGTATTTT. It translates to CASSAGLAGTTDTQYF.

This clonotype was counted at least ten times. This chain uses TRBV5-8 with TRBJ1-5; possibly TRBD1 for D (6 bases). Per the germline V gene, CDR1 is SGHTS and CDR2 is YDEGEE. The length of the CDR3 is 13 residues. The V and J ends lost 1 base and 7 bases respectively, with 9 bases between them. In DNA, the CDR3 is TGTGCCAGCAGCTTGAAGACAGGACAGCCCCAGCATTTT. The encoded protein is CASSLKTGQPQHF.

This clonotype was recorded many times. The rearrangement uses TRBV29-1 and TRBJ1-4; TRBD1 might be the D (5 bases). The CDR3 extends over 12 amino acids. Trimming left V 7 bases short and J 5 bases short, with 11 bases between. Germline lookup yields CDR1 SQVTM and CDR2 ANQGSEA. As DNA, the CDR3 is TGCAGCGGGATGGGACGGAATGAAAAACTGTTTTTT. This translates into CSGMGRNEKLFF. Complete variable domain (other parts from reference TRBV29-1 and TRBJ1-4): SAVISQKPSRDICQRGTSLTIQCQVDSQVTMMFWYRQQPGQSLTLIATANQGSEATYESGFVIDKFPISRPNLTFSTLTVSNMSPEDSSIYLCSGMGRNEKLFFGSGTQLSVL.

The chain has TRBV28 and TRBJ2-1; no clear D. The CDR3 is 12 amino acids. Deletions cut 2 bases from V and 11 bases from J, with 10 bases between. CDR1 is MDHEN and CDR2 is SYDVKM in the germline V gene. The CDR3: CASSLGRNKQFF. CDR3 DNA sequence: TGTGCCAGCAGTTTAGGGCGCAACAAGCAGTTCTTC.

This clonotype was recorded at least ten times. This chain joins TRBV19 and TRBJ2-3, with 8 nucleotides matching TRBD2. V shed 6 bases and J 6 bases; nucleotides not matched to a gene: 11. The CDR3 loop spans 15 amino acids. Germline CDR1 and CDR2: LNHDA and SQIVND (reference sequence). CDR3 nucleotides: TGTGCCAGTAGCGCACTAGCGGAGACATCTGATACGCAGTATTTT. Protein product: CASSALAETSDTQYF.

This clonotype was counted many times. At one of its ends the junction is not consistent with the germline gene, which may arise from a read error. This chain connects TRBV4-2 to TRBJ2-5; TRBD2 aligns across 9 bases. The germline V gene has CDR1 LGHNA and CDR2 YNFKEQ. This CDR3 is built from 15 residues. The CDR3 loop reads CASSQDLAGTETQYF. CDR3 sequence (DNA): TGCGCCAGCAGCCAAGATCTAGCGGGGACAGAGACCCAGTACTTC.

This clonotype was counted many times. This chain joins TRBV20-1 and TRBJ1-6; D gene uncertain. The V gene lost 0 bases and the J gene lost 4 bases, with 4 bases spanning the gap. From germline, CDR1 is DFQATT and CDR2 SNEGSKA (reference sequence). The CDR3 is 13 residues long. The CDR3 nucleotides read TGCAGTGCTAGAGAGGAGTATAATTCACCCCTCCACTTT. It specifies CSAREEYNSPLHF.

This clonotype showed up many times. The chain recombines TRBV7-9 with TRBJ2-1; D not resolved. The CDR3 covers 15 residues. V lost 1 base and J lost 2, with 9 bases in between. In germline, CDR1 is SEHNR, CDR2 FQNEAQ (reference sequence). The CDR3 nucleotides are TGTGCCAGCAGCTTAGTAGCTGACGCCTACAATGAGCAGTTCTTC. Protein product: CASSLVADAYNEQFF. The full variable domain, its missing parts supplied by reference TRBV7-9 and TRBJ2-1, is DTGVSQNPRHKITKRGQNVTFRCDPISEHNRLYWYRQTLGQGPEFLTYFQNEAQLEKSRLLSDRFSAERPKGSFSTLEIQRTEQGDSAMYLCASSLVADAYNEQFFGPGTRLTVL.

The chain has TRBV5-5 and TRBJ2-1; D ambiguous. This CDR3 region has 13 residues. Germline V gene lookup returns CDR1 SGHKS and CDR2 YYEKEE (reference sequence). The CDR3 nucleotides are TGTGTCAGTAGCTTGTTACGAGTCAATGAGCAGTTCTTC. It translates to CVSSLLRVNEQFF.

This clonotype has more than one count but fewer than ten. The genes are TRBV11-2 and TRBJ2-7; 8 bases fit TRBD2. This CDR3 has 13 amino acids. V lost 5 bases and J lost 2; bases outside the gene matches: 2. Germline CDR1 reads SGHAT; CDR2 reads FQNNGV. Here the CDR3 DNA reads TGTGCCAGCAGCCAGGGACTAGCCTACGAGCAGTACTTC. Residues: CASSQGLAYEQYF.

This clonotype was recorded at least ten times. The rearrangement uses TRBV28 and TRBJ2-6; D may be TRBD1 (6 bases). The CDR3 is made up of 17 amino acids. The V gene's germline CDR1 is MDHEN and CDR2 SYDVKM. V lost 2 bases and J lost 4, with 15 bases in between. The CDR3 nucleotides read TGTGCCAGCAGTTTAAGAGTTTGGGGGCGGGGGGCCAACGTCCTGACTTTC. Encoded protein: CASSLRVWGRGANVLTF. Full variable domain (missing parts from reference TRBV28 and TRBJ2-6): DVKVTQSSRYLVKRTGEKVFLECVQDMDHENMFWYRQDPGLGLRLIYFSYDVKMKEKGDIPEGYSVSREKKERFSLILESASTNQTSMYLCASSLRVWGRGANVLTFGAGSRLTVL.

V is TRBV14 and J is TRBJ2-3, with 11 bases identical to TRBD2. V lost 4 bases and J lost 2; bases outside the gene matches: 5. Germline CDR1 reads SGHDN; CDR2 reads FVKESK. The CDR3 loop spans 16 amino acids. The CDR3 loop is CASSRSGLADTDTQYF. As DNA, the CDR3 is TGTGCCAGCAGCCGATCGGGACTAGCGGACACAGATACGCAGTATTTT.

This chain uses TRBV19 with TRBJ2-5; 7 positions match TRBD1. CDR1 and CDR2 from the germline V gene are LNHDA and SQIVND (reference sequence). The ends lost 2 bases at V and 5 bases at J; junction bases unmatched: 8. This CDR3 has 15 amino acids. CDR3 DNA sequence: TGTGCCAGTAGTATAACGACAGGGTGGATGGAGACCCAGTACTTC. Its translation is CASSITTGWMETQYF. Looking up the rest from reference TRBV19 and TRBJ2-5 gives the full variable domain: DGGITQSPKYLFRKEGQNVTLSCEQNLNHDAMYWYRQDPGQGLRLIYYSQIVNDFQKGDIAEGYSVSREKKESFPLTVTSAQKNPTAFYLCASSITTGWMETQYFGPGTRLLVL.